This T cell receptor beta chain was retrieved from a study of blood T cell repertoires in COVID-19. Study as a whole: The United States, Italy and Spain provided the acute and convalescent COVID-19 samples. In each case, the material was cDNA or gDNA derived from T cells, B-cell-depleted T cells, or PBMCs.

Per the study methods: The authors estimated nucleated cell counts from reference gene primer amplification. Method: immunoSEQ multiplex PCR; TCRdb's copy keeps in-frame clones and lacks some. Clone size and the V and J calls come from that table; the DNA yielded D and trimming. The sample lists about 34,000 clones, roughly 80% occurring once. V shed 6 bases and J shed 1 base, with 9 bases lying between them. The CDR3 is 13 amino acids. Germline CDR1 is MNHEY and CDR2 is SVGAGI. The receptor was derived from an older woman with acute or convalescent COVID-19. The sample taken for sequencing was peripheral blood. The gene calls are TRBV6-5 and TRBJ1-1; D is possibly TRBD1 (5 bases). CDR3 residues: CASRRQTNTEAFF. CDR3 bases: TGTGCCAGCAGACGACAGACGAACACTGAAGCTTTCTTT.